This T cell receptor beta chain was documented in a study of blood T cell repertoires in COVID-19. Overall study: From the United States, Italy and Spain came samples of acute and convalescent COVID-19. Nucleic acid was either cDNA or gDNA, and it came from T cells, B-cell-depleted T cells, or PBMCs.

Authors' analysis steps: Estimation of nucleated cell counts relied on the amplification of reference gene primers. Sequencing used immunoSEQ multiplex PCR; TCRdb keeps in-frame clones, though not all of them. The V and J calls and clone size were taken over from that table, and D and trimming were inferred from the DNA. The sample yields about 200,000 clones, roughly 85% seen once. Sequencing used PBMCs or T cells enriched from blood (not recorded which). The receptor's source is a woman aged 40 to 50 with acute COVID-19.

The CDR3 is CAPGRAYNEQFF. CDR3 nucleotides: TGTGCCCCTGGGCGGGCTTACAATGAGCAGTTCTTC. The V and J genes are TRBV2 and TRBJ2-1; TRBD2 might be the D (5 bases). V was clipped by 11 bases and J by 4 bases, with 12 bases between them. The CDR3 totals 12 residues. From germline, CDR1 is SNHLY and CDR2 FYNNEI.